Below are 20 T cell receptor beta chains sequenced from a single sample in a study of blood T cell repertoires in COVID-19. Sequencing was performed with immunoSEQ multiplex PCR; in TCRdb, only in-frame clones are kept and a portion is missing. This table has tens of thousands of clones, around 80% appearing once. Sequences were obtained from peripheral blood. These receptors came from a human donor in a cohort sampled during active COVID-19.

The chain has TRBV24-1 and TRBJ2-5; 7 bases are a match to TRBD1. This CDR3 region has 16 residues. Trimming removed 3 bases from V and 2 bases from J; junction bases left unmatched: 8. Germline V gene lookup returns CDR1 KGHDR and CDR2 SFDVKD. The CDR3 bases are TGTGCCACCAGTGATCCGACGACAGGGCTACAAGAGACCCAGTACTTC. It yields the protein CATSDPTTGLQETQYF.

V and J are TRBV7-2 and TRBJ2-7; D is possibly TRBD2 (6 bases). The germline CDR1 and CDR2 sequences are SGHTA and FQGNSA. The CDR3 sequence is 13 residues long. V shed 4 bases and J shed 4 bases, with 11 bases lying between them. The CDR3 is CASSSGTLYEQYF. The CDR3 DNA reads as TGTGCCAGCAGCTCCGGGACTTTGTACGAGCAGTACTTC.

This sequence joins TRBV20-1 and TRBJ2-1; possibly TRBD1 for D (6 bases). Germline lookup yields CDR1 DFQATT and CDR2 SNEGSKA (reference sequence). V was cut by 3 bases and J by 6 bases, with 15 bases left in between. The CDR3 covers 14 residues. This CDR3 is CSASSGLGGNEQFF. CDR3 coding DNA: TGCAGTGCTAGTTCCGGGTTAGGGGGCAATGAGCAGTTCTTC.

The chain recombines TRBV2 with TRBJ2-4; maybe TRBD2 (5 bases). The germline V gene has CDR1 SNHLY and CDR2 FYNNEI. V was clipped by 0 bases and J by 3 bases, with 9 bases between them. This CDR3 has 15 residues. The CDR3, as DNA: TGTGCCAGCAGTGAAGCCGGGATTCTCAAAAACATTCAGTACTTC. It codes for CASSEAGILKNIQYF. Using reference TRBV2 and TRBJ2-4 for the parts outside the CDR3, the full variable domain is EPEVTQTPSHQVTQMGQEVILRCVPISNHLYFYWYRQILGQKVEFLVSFYNNEISEKSEIFDDQFSVERPDGSNFTLKIRSTKLEDSAMYFCASSEAGILKNIQYFGAGTRLSVL.

The CDR3 reads CASSLDRGRFYYEQYF. DNA of the CDR3: TGTGCCAGCAGCTTAGATAGGGGTCGTTTCTACTACGAGCAGTACTTC. The chain carries TRBV11-3 and TRBJ2-7, with D tentatively TRBD1 (5 bases). The V and J ends lost 0 bases and 3 bases respectively, with 15 bases between them. The CDR3 loop spans 16 amino acids. CDR1 and CDR2 (germline): SGHNT, YENEEA.

The V call is TRBV27, the J call TRBJ1-2; D may be TRBD1 (6 bases). Germline lookup yields CDR1 MNHEY and CDR2 SMNVEV (reference sequence). This CDR3 has 13 residues. Deletions cut 6 bases from V and 9 bases from J, with 17 bases between. CDR3 DNA sequence: TGTGCCAGCAGGTACAGGGATATTAATAGCTACACCTTC. Protein sequence: CASRYRDINSYTF.

The chain links TRBV19 to TRBJ1-1; no firm D call. The CDR3 loop spans 13 amino acids. V shed 9 bases and J shed 6 bases, with 17 bases lying between them. The germline V gene encodes CDR1 LNHDA and CDR2 SQIVND (reference sequence). The CDR3 nucleotides read TGTGCCAGCGAGCGGCCGGAATTGGCTGAAGCTTTCTTT. This sequence encodes CASERPELAEAFF.

The chain uses TRBV6-2 or TRBV6-3 and TRBJ2-2; 11 bases match TRBD1. Per the germline V gene, CDR1 is MNHEY and CDR2 is SVGEGT. The CDR3 has 20 amino acids. V was pared by 4 bases and J by 1 base, with 14 bases of the junction left unmatched. The CDR3 sequence is CASSWTPGQGGQLNTGELFF. DNA for the CDR3: TGTGCCAGCAGTTGGACTCCGGGACAGGGGGGACAACTGAACACCGGGGAGCTGTTTTTT.

The V and J genes are TRBV7-9 and TRBJ1-2; D is perhaps TRBD1 (6 bases). This CDR3 comprises 13 residues. The V gene lost 1 base and the J gene lost 8 bases, with 11 bases spanning the gap. Germline loops: CDR1 SEHNR, CDR2 FQNEAQ (reference sequence). In nucleotides, the CDR3 is TGTGCCAGCAGCTTAGAACTACAGGGCGGCTACACCTTC. It translates to CASSLELQGGYTF.

The CDR3 DNA is TGTGCCAGCAGCCAACAGTCCTTAAACACTGAAGCTTTCTTT. Translated, it gives CASSQQSLNTEAFF. The genes are TRBV14 and TRBJ1-1; D unresolved. The V and J ends lost 2 bases and 2 bases respectively, with 9 bases between them. Looked up from germline, CDR1 is SGHDN and CDR2 is FVKESK. This CDR3 is 14 amino acids long.

Comments on this clone: Other nucleotide sequences from this sample produce the same CDR3. V usage is TRBV9 and J usage is TRBJ2-5; 13 bases agree with TRBD2. CDR1 and CDR2 (germline): SGDLS, YYNGEE. V lost 0 bases and J lost 3; bases outside the gene matches: 2. The length of the CDR3 is 16 residues. The DNA for the CDR3 is TGTGCCAGCAGCGTAGGACTAGCGGGAGGTAAAGAGACCCAGTACTTC. Translated: CASSVGLAGGKETQYF.

The V gene is TRBV6-1, the J gene TRBJ2-1; 8 bases are shared with TRBD2. This CDR3 comprises 15 residues. CDR1 is MNHNS and CDR2 is SASEGT in the germline V gene. Trimming cost V 1 base and J 8 bases; bases outside gene matches: 7. The CDR3 DNA sequence: TGTGCCAGCAGTGAAGAGGAGCGGGGGTGGGATGAGCAGTTCTTC. Translated: CASSEEERGWDEQFF.

The count of this clone is one. V and J are TRBV5-1 and TRBJ1-2, with D possibly TRBD1 on 6 matching bases. This CDR3 region has 14 residues. Germline loops: CDR1 SGHRS, CDR2 YFSETQ. V was clipped by 0 bases and J by 3 bases, with 9 bases between them. CDR3 residues: CASSLVGADYGYTF. CDR3 sequence (DNA): TGCGCCAGCAGCTTGGTGGGGGCCGACTATGGCTACACCTTC.

The gene calls are TRBV30 and TRBJ2-7; TRBD1 aligns across 8 bases. Germline loops: CDR1 GTSNPN, CDR2 SVGIG (reference sequence). The CDR3 length is 13 residues. V shed 4 bases and J 5 bases; nucleotides not matched to a gene: 7. CDR3 protein: CAWNQGAPDEQYF. In DNA, the CDR3 is TGTGCCTGGAACCAGGGGGCGCCTGACGAGCAGTACTTC.

The V call is TRBV24-1, the J call TRBJ2-3; 8 positions agree with TRBD2. Germline CDR1 reads KGHDR; CDR2 reads SFDVKD. CDR3 length: 15 residues. After removal of 3 bases from V and 2 bases from J, the junction contained 3 bases not matched to a gene. This CDR3 is CATSDTSGPTDTQYF. The CDR3 coding sequence is TGTGCCACCAGTGATACTAGCGGACCCACAGATACGCAGTATTTT.

The V call is TRBV10-3, the J call TRBJ1-2, with D possibly being TRBD1 (6 bases). The CDR3 length is 13 residues. Germline CDR1 reads ENHRY; CDR2 reads SYGVKD. Trimming took off 1 base at V and 7 bases at J, with 10 bases between the two ends. CDR3 residues: CAISEWGRSGYTF. The CDR3 DNA is TGTGCCATCAGTGAGTGGGGGCGGAGTGGCTACACCTTC.

This chain links TRBV2 with TRBJ1-1, with 11 bases aligning to TRBD1. Germline CDR1 SNHLY, CDR2 FYNNEI. V shed 4 bases and J 10 bases; nucleotides not matched to a gene: 11. The CDR3 has 15 residues. The CDR3: CASSGPGTGGGRAFF. The CDR3 nucleotides read TGTGCCAGCAGTGGCCCCGGGACAGGGGGAGGGAGAGCTTTCTTT.

The V call is TRBV23-1, the J call TRBJ1-3, with TRBD1 identical over 10 bases. TRBV23-1 is an ORF, and what it does is uncertain. The length of the CDR3 is 20 residues. The V gene end was trimmed by 0 bases and the J gene end by 1 base; junction bases not matched to a gene: 12. CDR3 nucleotides: TGCGCCAGCAGTCAATCTTGGGGGACAGGGGAGGAATCTTCTGGAAACACCATATATTTT. Translating gives CASSQSWGTGEESSGNTIYF.

This clone showed up just a few times. The sample has other DNA sequences that encode this CDR3 too. This chain connects TRBV11-2 to TRBJ2-7; unclear D gene. Germline V gene lookup returns CDR1 SGHAT and CDR2 FQNNGV. The CDR3 is 14 amino acids. Trimming took off 3 bases at V and 0 bases at J, with 9 bases between the two ends. The CDR3 nucleotides are TGTGCCAGCAGCTTGGGCCCGGTCTCCTACGAGCAGTACTTC. Translating it yields CASSLGPVSYEQYF.

The rearrangement joins TRBV6-5 to TRBJ2-7; a weak D match, TRBD2 (5 bases). Germline loops: CDR1 MNHEY, CDR2 SVGAGI. The CDR3 spans 15 residues. Trimming stripped 0 bases from V and 1 base from J, with 10 bases between. CDR3 sequence reads: CASSYSAGLSYEQYF. As DNA, the CDR3 is TGTGCCAGCAGTTACTCGGCGGGTCTGTCCTACGAGCAGTACTTC.